What follows describes a single T cell receptor beta chain. There are a few counts of this clonotype. This receptor's antigen is unknown. No per-base quality is available; no much larger clone lies one base away. CDR3 length: 14 amino acids, cysteine to phenylalanine. Only CDR3 DNA is held: 42 bases, read in frame from base 1. Based on the germline V gene (reference sequence), the CDR1 and CDR2 sequences are MNHNY and SVGAGI. Compared with germline, V lacks 5 bases and J lacks 4 bases; bases without a gene match: 6. Systemically healthy Caucasian individuals from Russia, approximately 39 in total and aged roughly 6 to 95 years, were included as donors. Each donor gave 9 to 10 milliliters of peripheral blood, collected into EDTA-treated Vacutainer tubes. Ficoll-Paque density-gradient centrifugation was used to isolate PBMCs, with at least 6.5 million per sample. Total RNA, at least 6 micrograms per sample, was extracted from PBMCs with Trizol reagent. For every donor, flow cytometry on a PBMC aliquot measured the percentage of naive CD45RAhigh/CD27high T cells.

Library prep was done by 5' RACE. The instrument was an Illumina HiSeq 2500. The second PCR ran for about 7 to 11 cycles and used a J-beta primer mix along with a sample-barcoded 5' primer. Each TCR beta cDNA molecule received a unique molecular identifier from a template-switch 5' adaptor carrying 12 random nucleotides. Each sample yielded at least 2.5 million CDR3-containing paired-end reads. All of the RNA was converted into first-strand cDNA using the Mint cDNA synthesis kit, with a TRBC-specific oligonucleotide serving as the primer. Following uracil-DNA glycosylase treatment, all cDNA underwent a first 18-cycle PCR with the universal primers M1SS and BC2_uni_R. The paper's data handling went like this. Each sample was normalized by randomly selecting 1 million high-quality reads, each carrying a distinct molecular identifier. Instead of being binned into consensus sequences, reads with shared molecular identifiers were discarded. MiTCR, set to a Q25 quality threshold and the strictest error-elimination algorithm, was used for CDR3 identification, clonotype clustering and error correction. Lower-bound total TCR beta diversity was estimated with a nonparametric unseen species model using Euler transformation. The raw public data were reprocessed by TCRdb itself: fastp quality trimming at Q25, MiXCR clonotype calling, in-frame beta chains only. Rows with a matching CDR3 protein are joined into one entry that keeps the most common DNA and genes. The V and J calls reflect TCRdb's pipeline rather than the authors' work. The sample table contains around 990,000 distinct CDR3 sequences; only one count was recorded for approximately 38% of them. The biggest ten clones account for around 13% of the sample.

This sample was taken from a study of blood T cells in healthy people across ages (dated by TCRdb to the mid-2010s). Context from the whole study: Template switching captured roughly one uniquely barcoded TCR beta cDNA molecule per two T cells in model experiments. The donors were divided into four age groups: young (average around 17 years), middle-aged (around 41), aged (approximately 62) and long-lived (around 80). To avoid experimental bias, donors of different ages were distributed randomly across sequencing lanes. The study analyzed two additional independent replicas of 1 million unique cDNA reads from the same blood draw for two donors, one aged 18 to 29 and one aged 80 or older. Age-related changes in TCR beta repertoire diversity were measured in the study by deep sequencing normalized with unique cDNA molecular identifiers. What the work shows at the level of the full study, not this receptor alone: The CMV infection status of donors was not known, potentially confounding age-related changes in expanded clonotypes. Compared with the aged group, the long-lived group had more naive CD4+ T cells, fewer expanded clones and increased TCR diversity, suggesting age selection. Conclusive comparison of naive and antigen-experienced compartments was prevented by the profiling of bulk unsorted PBMCs. A strong correlation was found between observed TCR beta diversity and the percentage of naive T cells measured by flow cytometry. Estimates of total diversity based on one million sequenced T cells were regarded as lower bounds and as underestimates. As age increased, observed TCR beta diversity per million T cells dropped in a roughly linear way, and a significant reduction was already evident by age 40.

What was sequenced was blood. The sequence was collected from a man in his late teens or twenties in good health. The chain is made from TRBV6-6 and TRBJ1-1; 8 bases in between match TRBD1. The CDR3 region: CASSVRQGSTEAFF. The DNA is as follows: TGTGCCAGCAGTGTACGACAGGGGAGCACTGAAGCTTTCTTT.